This TCR beta chain is drawn from a study of blood T cell repertoires in COVID-19. Study details: Spain, Italy and the United States supplied samples that represented acute and convalescent COVID-19.

Participants were aged about 18 to 100 years from approximately 24 US areas. The assay was immunoSEQ multiplex PCR, and TCRdb's table has in-frame clones only and misses some. Of around 470,000 clones detected, 90% appear once; the ten largest clones hold 0.6%. Sequencing used PBMCs or T cells enriched from blood (not recorded which). The origin of this receptor is a man between 18 and 35 years old who had recovered from COVID-19.

The CDR3 nucleotides are TGTGCCAGCAGTCCAGCCGGCGGGTCGGGAGTTACGCAGTATTTT. Translated, it gives CASSPAGGSGVTQYF. This rearrangement joins TRBV6-5 to TRBJ2-3, with D tentatively TRBD2 (6 bases). Trimming pared 5 bases from V and 8 bases from J, leaving 20 bases between. Germline assignment: CDR1 MNHEY and CDR2 SVGAGI. This CDR3 has 15 amino acids.